This TCR beta chain comes out of a study of cytomegalovirus exposure and HLA in healthy donors. The V segment lost 0 bases and the J segment 5 bases; nucleotides outside the gene matches: 6. The CDR3 extends over 15 amino acids. The germline V gene has CDR1 SGHTA and CDR2 FQGNSA. This clone was observed a few times. PCR involved 60 Vbeta and 13 Jbeta primers. TCRdb's table, derived via immunoSEQ multiplex PCR, lists solely in-frame clones and lacks some. Of about 120,000 clones listed, roughly a tenth are singletons. The sequence was collected from a man aged 25-45 years in good health and CMV-seronegative. The chain uses TRBV7-2 and TRBJ2-5; 7 nucleotides align to TRBD1. What was sequenced was PBMCs. CDR3: CASSLAQGEWETQYF. CDR3 bases: TGTGCCAGCAGCTTAGCGCAGGGGGAGTGGGAGACCCAGTACTTC.